Listed here is a single T cell receptor (beta chain). Its antigen is unknown. Possible read error: a much larger clone is one base away. For repertoire sequencing, the TCR beta CDR3 regions were amplified from RNA transcripts. The first round was an RT-PCR using HTBI primers with the Qiagen OneStep RT-PCR kit, and this first round was followed by a second-round multiplex PCR, then size selection and purification. The libraries underwent paired-end sequencing with 100 bp reads on an Illumina HiSeq2000. As for the authors' bioinformatics: Reads were processed with SOAPnuke, discarding reads with adapters, uncalled bases, mean Phred below 15, or no exact constant-primer or identifier match. COPE v1.2.5 was used to merge high-quality paired reads. Each unique nucleotide sequence was defined as a clonotype, and clonotypes were aligned to IMGT TRB V, D and J references with MiTCR v1.1. The analysis was limited to V-J combinations with a frequency above 0.0001, which together covered approximately 99% of repertoires. For each V-J combination, a TCR clonal expansion and chaos score was defined as the ratio of F50 clonal expansion to chaos observed in the TCRdist matrix. Features were reduced by Welch's t-statistics and random forest to approximately 13 V-J combinations, which fed a naive Bayes classifier. The Morisita-Horn index was used to measure how similar the thyroid and blood repertoires were. Using fastp at Q25 and MiXCR, TCRdb reprocessed the public reads and kept productive beta chains. Rows with a matching CDR3 protein are joined into one entry that keeps the most common DNA and genes. The V and J calls and clone size are TCRdb's, not the authors'. This sample holds hundreds of thousands of distinct CDR3 sequences; approximately 39% were observed only once. Jointly, the top ten make up over 2.5% of the sample.

This sample is part of a study of Graves' ophthalmopathy and Graves' hyperthyroidism (dated by TCRdb to the late 2010s). Context from the whole study: Peripheral blood samples were taken at the time of initial diagnosis, before any treatment was given. The study used signatures of the TCR beta repertoire to tell Graves' ophthalmopathy apart from Graves' hyperthyroidism and to predict which patients would progress to ophthalmopathy. In total, 135 blood samples were TCR-sequenced: around 42 ophthalmopathy, some 75 hyperthyroidism and roughly 17 hyperthyroidism-to-ophthalmopathy patients. To explore V-J signatures that distinguish ophthalmopathy from hyperthyroidism, a discovery set of 100 patients was enrolled, made up of about 40 with ophthalmopathy and 57 with stable hyperthyroidism. For independent validation, a separate cohort was made up of approximately 19 hyperthyroidism patients plus 17 patients who later progressed from hyperthyroidism to ophthalmopathy. In roughly 6 hyperthyroidism patients, T-cell repertoires of thyroid tissue and blood were compared. Following sampling, methimazole starting at 30 mg daily was administered to hyperthyroidism patients, and high-dose intravenous methylprednisolone was administered to ophthalmopathy patients. The investigation overall reported the following: In validation, the model predicted ophthalmopathy progression with about 70% sensitivity and approximately 75% specificity; more than ten predicted patients were CT-confirmed with GO in a median of about 6.1 months. Most of the expanded thyroid clonotypes with a frequency above 0.001 were also detected in blood, and it was suggested that the thyroid immune response may be reflected by blood repertoires. The 13-signature model separated ophthalmopathy from stable hyperthyroidism with roughly 89% sensitivity and almost 84% specificity in cross-validation, and 80%/75% in the test set. Sample size was not predetermined statistically, and investigators were not blinded to group allocation.

V and J are truncated by 1 base and 6 bases respectively, leaving an intervening sequence of 13 bases. The CDR3 spans 14 residues, from the cysteine through the phenylalanine. CDR3 DNA only is kept here, 42 bases in frame from base 1. Via the germline V gene, CDR1 is SGHDN and CDR2 FVKESK. Patients with ophthalmopathy had moderately to severely active disease, with a Clinical Activity Score of 3 or more, a NOSPECS grade of 4 or more, and a disease duration of less than 3 months. Anyone with other autoimmune diseases, uncontrolled infections, pregnancy or lactation was excluded from the study. Clinical symptoms, serum thyroxine, TRAb, thyroid ultrasound and orbital computed tomography were used for diagnosis. Ficoll-Paque density gradient centrifugation was used to isolate PBMCs from around 10 ml of fresh peripheral blood. Total RNA was extracted using Trizol reagent, and RNA quality was checked on an Agilent 2100 Bioanalyzer.

The chain uses TRBV14 and TRBJ2-7; a weak D assignment points to TRBD2 (6 bases agree). The receptor was derived from an adult man with Graves' ophthalmopathy. Sequencing was performed on peripheral blood. In nucleotides, the sequence is TGTGCCAGCAGCCAAGCCGGGACTGAGTGCGAGCAGTACTTC. Translated, this gives CASSQAGTECEQYF.